This T cell receptor (beta chain) was sequenced for a study of post-analysis software for immune sequencing data. Findings and limits, study-wide: A few TRBV segments appeared more often in patients than in controls, and TRBV5-6, TRBV5-1 and TRBV20-1 were among these.

The length of the CDR3 is 15 residues. Trimming removed 3 bases from V and 6 bases from J; junction bases left unmatched: 7. CDR1 and CDR2 (germline): LNHNV, YYDKDF (reference sequence). The TCR beta cDNA libraries carried unique molecular identifiers. Via MiXCR, TCRdb re-called the PCR reads, giving one row per CDR3 protein. The table shows around 400,000 distinct CDR3 sequences, with approximately 33% occurring only once. With respect to this clonotype: What it binds is unknown.

This TCR derives from a girl between 10 and 17 years old with multiple sclerosis. The chain employs TRBV15 and TRBJ1-5; the match to TRBD1 covers 8 bases. Specimen: blood. The CDR3 spells CATSSPGQGVQPQHF. The CDR3 DNA follows: TGTGCCACCAGCAGCCCCGGACAGGGTGTTCAGCCCCAGCATTTT.